This T cell receptor (beta chain) was captured in a study of cytomegalovirus exposure and HLA in healthy donors. The junction had 7 bases not matched to a gene; V was cut back by 2 bases and J by 9 bases. The germline V gene encodes CDR1 SEHNR and CDR2 FQNEAQ (reference sequence). The CDR3 runs 14 residues. Study results and limitations: The majority of TCR sequences were rare, yet some public TCRs appeared in many donors. A missense DCLRE1C variant was associated with V- and J-gene trimming of TCR beta chains in a later analysis, and an independent cohort replicated the association. Reports state that TCR beta sequences accurately predicted most subjects' HLA-A and HLA-B alleles. Altogether, 170 or so TCR beta chains were recorded as cytomegalovirus-associated.

PCR used 60 Vbeta primers and 13 Jbeta primers. Here immunoSEQ multiplex PCR was the method, and the copy in TCRdb shows in-frame clones only, minus some. The sample is made up of about 50,000 clones, and the top ten hold approximately 2.1% of it. As to this clone: What it binds is unknown.

Source material: PBMCs. The V gene is TRBV7-9, the J gene TRBJ2-1; 7 positions match TRBD2. The receptor comes from a woman between 18 and 29 years old in good health and CMV-seronegative. CDR3 sequence: CASSLFIGEGEQFF. In DNA form, the CDR3 reads TGTGCCAGCAGCTTATTCATCGGGGAGGGTGAGCAGTTCTTC.